One sample yielded the 20 T cell receptor beta chains listed below, sequenced in a study of regulatory T cells in long-lasting Graves disease. Construction of TCR beta libraries relied on iRepertoire HTBI primers and on Arm-PCR targeting CDR3 regions. One entry per CDR3 protein results from TCRdb running MiXCR on the multiplex PCR reads. Of approximately 460,000 distinct CDR3 sequences detected, about 16% appear once; the ten largest clones hold about 10%. Time point defined: newly diagnosed GD, antithyroid drugs for less than 3 months. The TCR library used RNA extracted from PBMCs. These data also formed part of another study, on T cells in Graves' hyperthyroidism and ophthalmopathy.

Source: peripheral blood mononuclear cells (PBMCs), taken at new diagnosis, from a patient treated with antithyroid drugs. The receptors shown here come from a woman in her 30s with Graves disease.

This clonotype has ten or more counts. V is TRBV10-2 and J is TRBJ2-1, with 13 nucleotides matching TRBD2. Germline-derived CDR1 and CDR2 are WSHSY and SAAADI. The CDR3 length is 15 residues. V was clipped by 8 bases and J by 5 bases; unmatched bases: 6. The CDR3 protein is CASYWTSGSHNEQFF. CDR3 bases: TGCGCCAGCTACTGGACTAGCGGGAGCCACAATGAGCAGTTCTTC.

About this clonotype: A junction end diverges from the germline sequence, so it may reflect a read error. In nucleotides, the CDR3 is TGTGCCGGCAGCCCAGACCGGGGGGTTACCGGGGCCAACGTCCTGACTTTC. This encodes CAGSPDRGVTGANVLTF. The J gene is TRBJ2-6, the V gene TRBV28, with TRBD2 matching over 7 bases. Per the germline V gene, CDR1 is MDHEN and CDR2 is SYDVKM. The CDR3 totals 17 residues.

In its sample, this clonotype was seen many times. The CDR3 region has the DNA TGTGCCAGCCTACCGGGACAGCGGTTCTACGAGCAGTACTTC. This encodes CASLPGQRFYEQYF. This chain uses TRBV7-6 with TRBJ2-7; 7 bases match TRBD1. The V gene end was trimmed by 8 bases and the J gene end by 3 bases; junction bases not matched to a gene: 10. Germline V CDR1 and CDR2: SGHVS, FNYEAQ. The CDR3 sequence is 14 residues long.

This clonotype was picked up a small number of times. V and J are TRBV4-3 and TRBJ2-1, with 7 bases identical to TRBD2. V was clipped by 4 bases and J by 5 bases; unmatched bases: 8. Germline CDR1 and CDR2: LGHNA and YSLEER. CDR3 length equals 15 residues. CDR3 in amino acids: CASSPGPAGNNEQFF. CDR3 sequence (DNA): TGCGCCAGCAGCCCCGGTCCAGCGGGAAACAATGAGCAGTTCTTC.

With respect to this clonotype: A much larger clone lies one base from this, so it may be a read error. The CDR3 DNA follows: TGTGCCAGCAGTACCCACCTAGCGTCTCATGAGCAGTTCTTC. Its protein is CASSTHLASHEQFF. The V call is TRBV12-3 or TRBV12-4, the J call TRBJ2-3, with a tentative D call TRBD2 (6 bases). The DNA end favors TRBJ2-1, so the J call may be wrong. This CDR3 region has 14 residues.

This clonotype was counted ten times or more. This chain joins TRBV5-1 and TRBJ2-7, with D possibly matching TRBD2 (6 bases). Trimming took 0 bases from V and 1 from J, leaving 17 bases between them. This CDR3 contains 17 residues. Germline V CDR1 and CDR2: SGHRS, YFSETQ. The CDR3 loop is CASSLVPGEIRSYEQYF. In DNA form, the CDR3 reads TGCGCCAGCAGCTTGGTACCGGGAGAGATTCGGTCCTACGAGCAGTACTTC.

On this clonotype itself: One junction end does not reproduce the germline sequence, and a read error may be involved. The chain carries TRBV7-3 and TRBJ2-2; tentatively, D is TRBD1 (6 bases). Germline V lookup: CDR1 SGHTA, CDR2 FQGTGA. The CDR3 sequence is 14 residues long. The CDR3 here is CAGSPGTNTGELFF. The CDR3 nucleotides read TGTGCCGGCAGCCCTGGGACAAACACCGGGGAGCTGTTTTTT.

This clonotype was seen ten or more times. V gene TRBV27 combines with J gene TRBJ1-5; 9 nucleotides agree with TRBD1. Trimming at V came to 5 bases and at J to 6 bases, leaving 14 bases not matched to a gene. The CDR3 spans 17 residues. Germline loops: CDR1 MNHEY, CDR2 SMNVEV (reference sequence). This chain's CDR3 is CASSPGSGDREVQPQHF. The DNA for the CDR3 is TGTGCCAGCAGTCCGGGGTCCGGGGACAGGGAAGTTCAGCCCCAGCATTTT.

This clonotype occurred a few times. The chain employs TRBV12-3 or TRBV12-4 and TRBJ2-1; TRBD1 matches at 9 bases. The CDR3 length is 16 residues. V lost 10 bases and J lost 3; bases outside the gene matches: 13. CDR3 sequence (DNA): TGTGCCACCAGCAGACCCGGGACAGGGAGCTACAATGAGCAGTTCTTC. Protein sequence: CATSRPGTGSYNEQFF.

This clonotype was recorded many times. The V and J genes are TRBV6-2 or TRBV6-3 and TRBJ2-7; perhaps D is TRBD1 or TRBD2 (5 bases each). V dropped 6 bases and J dropped 2 bases, with 17 bases sitting between them. Per the germline V gene, CDR1 is MNHEY and CDR2 is SVGEGT. This CDR3 is 15 amino acids long. The CDR3 loop is CASRPTGTVAYEQYF. The CDR3 coding sequence is TGTGCCAGCAGACCAACCGGGACGGTCGCCTACGAGCAGTACTTC.

This clonotype was picked up many times. The gene calls are TRBV20-1 and TRBJ2-1, with a weak D call TRBD2 (5 bases). The CDR3 has 15 amino acids. Trimming removed 0 bases at V and 5 bases at J, with 14 bases between. Looked up from germline, CDR1 is DFQATT and CDR2 is SNEGSKA (reference sequence). The CDR3 DNA reads TGCAGTGCTAGAGATTACGCTAGCCTAAACAATGAGCAGTTCTTC. This sequence encodes CSARDYASLNNEQFF.

The V and J genes are TRBV14 and TRBJ2-1; D is possibly TRBD1 (6 bases). Germline values: CDR1 SGHDN, CDR2 FVKESK. Trimming shortened V by 2 bases and J by 2 bases, and 10 bases separated the two germline ends. The CDR3 totals 15 residues. CDR3 nucleotide sequence: TGTGCCAGCAGCCAATACGGGACACCCTACAATGAGCAGTTCTTC. Residues: CASSQYGTPYNEQFF. The full variable domain, in which reference TRBV14 and TRBJ2-1 provide the parts outside the CDR3, is EAGVTQFPSHSVIEKGQTVTLRCDPISGHDNLYWYRRVMGKEIKFLLHFVKESKQDESGMPNNRFLAERTGGTYSTLKVQPAELEDSGVYFCASSQYGTPYNEQFFGPGTRLTVL.

This clonotype was seen many times. DNA for the CDR3: TGTGCCAGCAGTTCTCAGGGGGACTCACCCCTCCACTTT. It yields the protein CASSSQGDSPLHF. V usage is TRBV28 and J usage is TRBJ1-6; TRBD1 matches at 7 bases. The length of the CDR3 is 13 residues. CDR1 MDHEN and CDR2 SYDVKM come from the germline V gene. Trimming took 4 bases from V and 10 from J; bases not matched to a gene: 4.

The chain carries TRBV29-1 and TRBJ2-1; D unclear. V was pared by 7 bases and J by 1 base, with 14 bases between. Germline V lookup: CDR1 SQVTM, CDR2 ANQGSEA. This CDR3 is built from 14 residues. CDR3 region: CSAMTALSYNEQFF. In nucleotides, the CDR3 is TGCAGCGCCATGACCGCCCTTTCCTACAATGAGCAGTTCTTC.

This clonotype appeared many times. The V call is TRBV18, the J call TRBJ2-5, with TRBD2 identical over 10 bases. Per germline, CDR1 KGHSH and CDR2 LQKENI. With 1 base clipped from V and 5 bases from J, the junction kept 7 bases outside the gene matches. CDR3 length equals 16 residues. CDR3 region: CASSPLLLAGLETQYF. CDR3 in DNA: TGTGCCAGCTCACCACTTTTACTAGCGGGATTGGAGACCCAGTACTTC.

The CDR3, as DNA: TGTGCCAGCAGTCCCGGGACAGGGGGCGAGAACACTGAAGCTTTCTTT. The encoded protein is CASSPGTGGENTEAFF. This chain joins TRBV28 and TRBJ1-1, with TRBD1 identical over 12 bases. The CDR3 is made up of 16 amino acids. V lost 5 bases and J lost 1; bases outside the gene matches: 5. CDR1 and CDR2 (germline): MDHEN, SYDVKM. The variable domain in full, with the rest retrieved from reference TRBV28 and TRBJ1-1, is DVKVTQSSRYLVKRTGEKVFLECVQDMDHENMFWYRQDPGLGLRLIYFSYDVKMKEKGDIPEGYSVSREKKERFSLILESASTNQTSMYLCASSPGTGGENTEAFFGQGTRLTVV.

This clonotype showed up many times. The chain employs TRBV12-3 or TRBV12-4 and TRBJ1-4; 7 positions match TRBD1. The CDR3 loop spans 15 amino acids. After removal of 5 bases from V and 1 base from J, the junction contained 4 bases not matched to a gene. CDR3 protein: CASSDSGGTNEKLFF. The CDR3 nucleotides are TGTGCCAGCAGTGATTCAGGGGGAACTAATGAAAAACTGTTTTTT.

The chain carries TRBV6-2 or TRBV6-3 and TRBJ1-2; D not certain. This CDR3 spans 14 amino acids. The V end lost 5 bases, the J end lost 5 bases, and 15 bases lay between the germline ends. Germline V gene lookup returns CDR1 MNHEY and CDR2 SVGEGT. The CDR3 spells CASSMASTGYGYTF. As DNA, the CDR3 is TGTGCCAGCAGTATGGCGAGCACGGGTTATGGCTACACCTTC.

This clonotype was found many times. The chain joins TRBV28 to TRBJ2-7, with TRBD1 matching over 10 bases. The CDR3 extends over 18 amino acids. Germline V gene sequence: CDR1 MDHEN, CDR2 SYDVKM. Losses at the gene ends were 9 bases for V and 1 base for J; bases not matched to a gene: 18. CDR3 loop: CASLAGTGVETASYEQYF. CDR3 DNA sequence: TGTGCCAGTTTGGCGGGGACAGGGGTAGAAACAGCGTCCTACGAGCAGTACTTC.

This clonotype showed up many times. The chain has TRBV12-3 or TRBV12-4 and TRBJ2-3, with TRBD2 matching over 11 bases. The CDR3 has 15 amino acids. V lost 4 bases and J lost 8; bases outside the gene matches: 8. CDR3: CASSSTSGSWGTQYF. CDR3 DNA: TGTGCCAGCAGTTCAACTAGCGGGAGTTGGGGTACGCAGTATTTT.